What follows are 22 T cell receptor beta chains derived from one specimen sequenced in a study of blood T cell repertoires in COVID-19. Generated by immunoSEQ multiplex PCR, the TCRdb table keeps only in-frame clones and is missing some. The sample consists of roughly 100,000 clones, about 89% of them appearing once. The specimen was peripheral blood. Receptor source: an older woman with acute or convalescent COVID-19.

This chain links TRBV5-1 with TRBJ1-2; 8 bases align to TRBD1. The CDR3 has 14 amino acids. The germline gives CDR1 SGHRS, CDR2 YFSETQ. V dropped 0 bases and J dropped 4; count of bases not matched to a gene: 2. Written as DNA, the CDR3 is TGCGCCAGCAGCTTGGGGACAGGGACCTATGGCTACACCTTC. Translated: CASSLGTGTYGYTF.

The chain combines TRBV2 with TRBJ2-1, with 14 bases fitting TRBD2. The CDR3 sequence is 18 residues long. Germline lookup yields CDR1 SNHLY and CDR2 FYNNEI. The ends lost 2 bases at V and 6 bases at J; junction bases unmatched: 9. The chain's CDR3 is CASSERGLAGGSANEQFF. For the CDR3, the DNA is TGTGCCAGCAGTGAACGAGGACTAGCGGGGGGCTCTGCCAATGAGCAGTTCTTC. Looking up the rest from reference TRBV2 and TRBJ2-1 gives the full variable domain: EPEVTQTPSHQVTQMGQEVILRCVPISNHLYFYWYRQILGQKVEFLVSFYNNEISEKSEIFDDQFSVERPDGSNFTLKIRSTKLEDSAMYFCASSERGLAGGSANEQFFGPGTRLTVL.

V gene TRBV2 combines with J gene TRBJ2-2; a possible D gene is TRBD1 (5 bases). Trimming took 9 bases from V and 0 from J, leaving 8 bases between them. In germline, CDR1 is SNHLY, CDR2 FYNNEI. The CDR3 has 13 amino acids. The CDR3 nucleotides are TGTGCCAGTCGACAGACGAACACCGGGGAGCTGTTTTTT. It translates to CASRQTNTGELFF.

The chain links TRBV2 to TRBJ1-5; D is unclear. The CDR3 is made up of 12 amino acids. The V end lost 6 bases, the J end lost 6 bases, and 9 bases lay between the germline ends. Germline V lookup: CDR1 SNHLY, CDR2 FYNNEI. CDR3 DNA: TGTGCCAGCAGCACGGGATCTCAGCCCCAGCATTTT. As protein: CASSTGSQPQHF. Looking up the rest from reference TRBV2 and TRBJ1-5 gives the full variable domain: EPEVTQTPSHQVTQMGQEVILRCVPISNHLYFYWYRQILGQKVEFLVSFYNNEISEKSEIFDDQFSVERPDGSNFTLKIRSTKLEDSAMYFCASSTGSQPQHFGDGTRLSIL.

The chain carries TRBV21-1 and TRBJ2-3; the D segment call TRBD2 is taken from the table without a DNA check. TRBV21-1 is reported as a pseudogene. CDR3 length: 16 residues. This chain's CDR3 is CASSKGRGGHSDTQYF. DNA for the CDR3: TGTGCCAGCAGCAAAGGGAGGGGGGGGCACTCAGATACGCAGTATTTT.

The chain employs TRBV12-3 or TRBV12-4 and TRBJ1-2; D not resolved. V was cut by 7 bases and J by 8 bases, with 17 bases left in between. The CDR3 is made up of 13 amino acids. The CDR3 DNA sequence: TGTGCCAGCACCGCACGCGGGTTGGAGGGCTACACCTTC. Its protein product is CASTARGLEGYTF.

The chain joins TRBV3-1 (or the pseudogene TRBV3-2) to TRBJ1-4, with no clear D. Trimming took off 0 bases at V and 5 bases at J, with 7 bases between the two ends. CDR1 LGHDT and CDR2 YNNKEL come from the germline V gene (reference sequence). The CDR3 is 14 amino acids. CDR3 region: CASSQDWANEKLFF. The CDR3 nucleotides read TGTGCCAGCAGCCAAGATTGGGCAAATGAAAAACTGTTTTTT.

The chain is built from TRBV5-1 and TRBJ1-1; D perhaps matches TRBD1 (6 bases). The CDR3 is made up of 15 amino acids. The V end was cut by 4 bases, the J end by 5 bases, with 18 bases between. CDR1 is SGHRS and CDR2 is YFSETQ in the germline V gene. In nucleotides, the CDR3 is TGCGCCAGCAGCCGGAAACAGGGAGCAGTTACTGAAGCTTTCTTT. Amino acids: CASSRKQGAVTEAFF. The full variable domain, in which reference TRBV5-1 and TRBJ1-1 provide the parts outside the CDR3, is KAGVTQTPRYLIKTRGQQVTLSCSPISGHRSVSWYQQTPGQGLQFLFEYFSETQRNKGNFPGRFSGRQFSNSRSEMNVSTLELGDSALYLCASSRKQGAVTEAFFGQGTRLTVV.

The rearrangement uses TRBV6-6 and TRBJ1-1; D is perhaps TRBD1 (5 bases). The ends were cut back, 7 bases at V and 4 bases at J, with 13 bases in the middle. Per germline, CDR1 MNHNY and CDR2 SVGAGI (reference sequence). CDR3 size: 13 residues. The CDR3 region has the DNA TGTGCCAGCATTGGCAGGGCAGTCACTGAAGCTTTCTTT. This gives the protein CASIGRAVTEAFF.

V and J are TRBV2 and TRBJ1-2; 10 bases are shared with TRBD1. This CDR3 is built from 15 residues. V trimming: 2 bases; J trimming: 2 bases; junction bases outside the gene matches: 2. From germline, CDR1 is SNHLY and CDR2 FYNNEI. Here the CDR3 reads CASSERTGGNYGYTF. DNA for the CDR3: TGTGCCAGCAGTGAAAGGACAGGGGGGAACTATGGCTACACCTTC.

This chain joins TRBV19 and TRBJ1-1; D may be TRBD1 (6 bases). Trimming pared 6 bases from V and 1 base from J, leaving 9 bases between. Per germline, CDR1 LNHDA and CDR2 SQIVND (reference sequence). The CDR3 spans 13 residues. CDR3 protein: CASRAQGNTEAFF. The CDR3 nucleotides read TGTGCCAGTAGGGCACAGGGGAACACTGAAGCTTTCTTT.

The chain recombines TRBV7-2 with TRBJ1-3, with 9 bases identical to TRBD1. CDR1 is SGHTA and CDR2 is FQGNSA in the germline V gene. Trimming cost V 5 bases and J 2 bases; bases outside gene matches: 13. The CDR3 runs 18 residues. CDR3 DNA sequence: TGTGCCAGCAGCAAATATCCGGGACAGGGTGTCACTGGAAACACCATATATTTT. Its protein product is CASSKYPGQGVTGNTIYF.

V and J are TRBV3-1 (or the pseudogene TRBV3-2) and TRBJ2-7; the D gene is possibly TRBD1 (6 bases). The CDR3 loop spans 14 amino acids. Germline V gives CDR1 LGHDT, CDR2 YNNKEL (reference sequence). V was clipped by 7 bases and J by 3 bases, with 16 bases between them. For the CDR3, the DNA is TGTGCCAGCAAAACTTGGGACATAAGCTACGAGCAGTACGTC. Translation gives CASKTWDISYEQYV.

The V call is TRBV1, the J call TRBJ1-2; TRBD1 is the table's D call, not checked against the DNA. TRBV1 constitutes a pseudogene. The CDR3 contains 15 residues. The CDR3 here is CTSSPAGQENYGYTF. CDR3 nucleotide sequence: TGCACCAGCAGCCCAGCTGGACAGGAGAACTATGGCTACACCTTC.

This chain links TRBV5-1 with TRBJ1-2, with D possibly matching TRBD1 (5 bases). V was trimmed by 0 bases and J by 4 bases, leaving 7 bases between them. The V gene's germline CDR1 is SGHRS and CDR2 YFSETQ. The CDR3 is 13 residues long. The CDR3 protein is CASSLADSYGYTF. CDR3 sequence (DNA): TGCGCCAGCAGCTTGGCCGACAGCTATGGCTACACCTTC.

This chain links TRBV28 with TRBJ1-6, with D perhaps matching TRBD1 (6 bases). Germline-derived CDR1 and CDR2 are MDHEN and SYDVKM. The CDR3 has 14 amino acids. V lost 4 bases and J 10 bases, leaving 14 bases between the germline ends. The DNA for the CDR3 is TGTGCCAGCAGTTCACCCGGACAGAACTCACCCCTCCACTTT. Encoded protein: CASSSPGQNSPLHF. The variable domain in full, with the rest retrieved from reference TRBV28 and TRBJ1-6, is DVKVTQSSRYLVKRTGEKVFLECVQDMDHENMFWYRQDPGLGLRLIYFSYDVKMKEKGDIPEGYSVSREKKERFSLILESASTNQTSMYLCASSSPGQNSPLHFGNGTRLTVT.

The chain couples TRBV19 to TRBJ1-5; D possibly corresponds to TRBD1 (5 bases). The V and J ends lost 7 bases and 6 bases respectively, with 13 bases between them. Germline CDR1 is LNHDA and CDR2 is SQIVND (reference sequence). The CDR3 covers 13 residues. The CDR3: CASIGQGSQPQHF. As DNA, the CDR3 is TGTGCCAGTATCGGTCAGGGAAGTCAGCCCCAGCATTTT.

This chain connects TRBV6-1 to TRBJ2-5, with D unclear. This CDR3 is 15 amino acids long. The germline gives CDR1 MNHNS, CDR2 SASEGT. V was pared by 2 bases and J by 5 bases, with 15 bases between. The CDR3 here is CASSETSGRLETQYF. In DNA, the CDR3 is TGTGCCAGCAGTGAAACCTCGGGTAGGCTGGAGACCCAGTACTTC.

The table lists this clone with a count of one. V is TRBV28 and J is TRBJ2-2, with 12 bases lining up with TRBD2. The CDR3 is 15 residues long. V shed 5 bases, J shed 6 bases, and the junction held 4 bases outside the gene matches. Germline lookup yields CDR1 MDHEN and CDR2 SYDVKM. CDR3 sequence (DNA): TGTGCCAGCAGTCCTAGCGGGGGGGTCTCCGGGGAGCTGTTTTTT. Encoded protein: CASSPSGGVSGELFF.

The CDR3 DNA sequence: TGCGCCAGCAGCCAAGGGGGGACAGGGGCCCAGCCCCAGCATTTT. It codes for CASSQGGTGAQPQHF. This rearrangement joins TRBV5-1 to TRBJ1-5; TRBD1 aligns across 10 bases. Germline V gives CDR1 SGHRS, CDR2 YFSETQ. This CDR3 contains 15 residues. V trimming: 4 bases; J trimming: 7 bases; junction bases outside the gene matches: 8.

The rearrangement joins TRBV10-1 to TRBJ2-3; TRBD2 agrees at 11 bases. CDR1 is WNHNN, CDR2 SYGVQD, per germline (reference sequence). The CDR3 length is 16 residues. V lost 0 bases to trimming and J lost 4 bases; unmatched junction nucleotides: 3. The CDR3 loop is CASSESLAGGSDTQYF. DNA of the CDR3: TGCGCCAGCAGTGAGTCTCTAGCGGGGGGTTCAGATACGCAGTATTTT.

The J gene is TRBJ2-7, the V gene TRBV19; the D gene is possibly TRBD2 (6 bases). The germline CDR1 and CDR2 sequences are LNHDA and SQIVND (reference sequence). This CDR3 has 16 amino acids. Trimming stripped 3 bases from V and 0 bases from J, with 15 bases between. The CDR3 spells CASSILGGASSYEQYF. For the CDR3, the DNA is TGTGCCAGTAGTATCTTGGGCGGGGCAAGCTCCTACGAGCAGTACTTC.